This T cell receptor beta chain came from a study of blood T cell repertoires in COVID-19. The wider study: Samples representing acute and convalescent COVID-19 were sourced from the United States, Italy and Spain. Sources were T cells, B-cell-depleted T cells, or PBMCs; the material itself was cDNA or gDNA.

Original methodology: Counts of nucleated cells, estimated from reference gene primer amplification, were obtained. TCRdb keeps only in-frame clones here, not all; method: immunoSEQ multiplex PCR. That table is the source of V, J and clone size, and D and trimming were worked out from the DNA. Counted here are 300,000 to 400,000 clones, more than 75% occurring once; the ten biggest clones make up about 1.1%. V lost 4 bases and J 1 base, leaving 7 bases between the germline ends. The length of the CDR3 is 13 residues. CDR1 and CDR2 from the germline V gene are LGHDT and YNNKEL (reference sequence). Each recovered donor of Cohort 3 presented with two negative PCRs, clearance, or symptom resolution.

Sequencing was performed on PBMCs or T cells enriched from blood (not recorded which). The chain employs TRBV3-1 (or the pseudogene TRBV3-2) and TRBJ1-1; D gene unclear. The sequence derives from a woman aged 18-29 years who had recovered from COVID-19. The CDR3 is CASSLTGNTEAFF. The CDR3 nucleotides are TGTGCCAGCAGCCTAACGGGGAACACTGAAGCTTTCTTT.